This TCR beta chain was sequenced in a study of T-cell reconstitution after alpha-beta-depleted transplantation in children (dated by TCRdb to the mid-2010s). About the study as a whole: T-cell immune reconstitution after TCRalphabeta/CD19-depleted allogeneic hematopoietic cell transplantation in children was quantitatively tracked in the study by means of TCR repertoire profiling. Beyond this particular receptor, the publication reports: The apparently early alphabetaT-cell count recovery about two months after transplant was reportedly dependent on only several hundred rapidly expanded clones derived from non-depleted graft cells. Over the following months the frequencies of hyperexpanded clones went down, and after one year T-cell counts and TCRbeta diversity were mostly credited to newly produced T cells. In some patients, the high TCRbeta diversity seen at day 60 was put down to recipient T cells and intrathymic progenitors that had survived conditioning.

In regard to this clonotype: Which antigen it targets is not known. Qualities for individual bases were not recorded, and no much larger clone is one base off.

Explained via the paper, the treatment or condition label denotes: allogeneic hematopoietic cell transplantation with graft depleted of TCRalphabeta T cells and CD19 B cells. The transplant recipients were children given TCRalphabeta/CD19-depleted allogeneic hematopoietic cell grafts. Library prep was done by PCR. Sequencing instrument: Illumina HiSeq 2500. TCR library preparation used molecular barcoding, with unique molecular identifiers applied to normalize quantification of the TCRbeta repertoire. The public reads were reanalyzed by TCRdb: fastp trimming at Q25, MiXCR alignment, in-frame beta chains only. Entries that share a CDR3 protein sequence are merged under the most common genes and DNA. Within this sample are 610,000 or so distinct CDR3 sequences, with roughly a quarter of them counted one time only. About 35% of the sample comes from the top ten. V is reduced by 7 bases and J by 4 bases, leaving a spacing of 17 bases between them. From the cysteine through the phenylalanine, the CDR3 covers 14 amino acids. Only the CDR3 region is kept as DNA, spanning 42 bases read in frame from base 1. From the germline V gene (reference sequence), CDR1 is DFQATT and CDR2 is SNEGSKA.

The sequence derives from a boy under two years old with Wiskott-Aldrich syndrome, due to receive a stem cell transplant. This specimen consisted of PBMCs, obtained before TCRalphabeta/CD19-depleted stem cell transplant. This chain is built from TRBV20-1 and TRBJ2-1, and possibly TRBD1, on 5 matching bases. The CDR3 region has the sequence CSGGLIGVYNEQFF. In nucleotides, the sequence is TGCAGTGGCGGTCTGATAGGGGTATACAATGAGCAGTTCTTC.